This TCR beta chain originates from a study of shared clonotypes between healthy human individuals. Notes on the study in general: In having few donors, the study represented limited genetic and exposure-history diversity. Depth of sequencing was expected to influence donor clonotype sharing.

Genomic DNA of unsorted samples came from 85 million to 95 million PBMCs. In the original analysis: Filtering of immunoSEQ junctional sequences could not match full-length read filtering. Sequencing was performed with immunoSEQ multiplex PCR; in TCRdb, only in-frame clones are kept and a portion is missing. The V and J calls and the clone size are those of that table, but D and trimming were determined from the DNA. The data contain hundreds of thousands of clones, around three quarters of them singletons. In the case of this clone: The target antigen is unknown.

Sequencing input: PBMCs. This TCR derives from a woman aged 40 to 55 in good health. Some clones in this sample may be carry-over from other donors' samples.

The CDR3 spells CASSLVGGRGLSEQYF. The CDR3 coding sequence is TGTGCCAGCAGCTTAGTGGGTGGCAGGGGGCTGAGCGAGCAGTACTTC. The chain has TRBV7-2 and TRBJ2-5, with 8 bases fitting TRBD1. Judging by the DNA end, TRBJ2-7 fits better; the J call may be wrong. This CDR3 region has 16 residues. Germline V gives CDR1 SGHTA, CDR2 FQGNSA.